This T cell receptor beta chain was obtained from a study of neoadjuvant anti-PD-1 for oral cavity cancer. At the level of the study: Non-progressing patients received a fourth nivolumab dose near day 43, then surgery on days 50-56.

Trimming stripped 0 bases from V and 4 bases from J, with 10 bases between. There are 14 residues in the CDR3. Worth noting for this clone: Its target is not known.

Indicated time point: after neoadjuvant nivolumab, at surgical resection. Only in-frame clones appear in the TCRdb table, and some are missing; sequencing was by immunoSEQ multiplex PCR. The table lists about 14,000 clones, roughly 70% of them singletons. Study conclusions and caveats: Post-nivolumab, blood T cell clonality was significantly elevated in non-responders.

This chain links TRBV23-1 with TRBJ2-7; TRBD2 is a possible D gene (6 bases). TRBV23-1 counts as an open reading frame of uncertain function. Source: PBMCs, taken after nivolumab (anti-PD-1) treatment. This receptor was identified in a person aged 35-79 years with oral cavity squamous cell carcinoma. The CDR3 reads CASSQSTSRYEQYF. The CDR3, as DNA: TGCGCCAGCAGTCAATCAACTAGCAGATACGAGCAGTACTTC.